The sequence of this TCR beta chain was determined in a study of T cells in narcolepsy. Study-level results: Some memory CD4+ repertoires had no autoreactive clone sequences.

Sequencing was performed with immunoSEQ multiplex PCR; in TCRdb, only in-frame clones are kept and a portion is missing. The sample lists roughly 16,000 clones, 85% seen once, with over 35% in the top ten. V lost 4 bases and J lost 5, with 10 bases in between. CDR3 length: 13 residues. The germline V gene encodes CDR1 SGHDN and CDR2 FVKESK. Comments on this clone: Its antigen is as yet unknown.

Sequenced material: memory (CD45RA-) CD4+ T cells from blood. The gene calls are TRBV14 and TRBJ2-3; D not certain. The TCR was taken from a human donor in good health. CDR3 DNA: TGTGCCAGCAGCCTAAACACGAGAGATACGCAGTATTTT. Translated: CASSLNTRDTQYF.